What follows are 27 T cell receptor beta chains derived from one specimen sequenced in a study of Tregs in tolerant kidney transplant recipients. Libraries were prepared by immunoSEQ multiplex PCR; TCRdb keeps only in-frame clonotypes and omits some of them. This table holds roughly 40,000 clones, 95% found once. These receptors lack a known antigen. Specimen: Tregs from blood cultured with allogeneic cells. These TCRs come from a human donor in good health.

The chain uses TRBV15 and TRBJ2-2; TRBD1 is a possible D gene (7 bases). Germline-derived CDR1 and CDR2 are LNHNV and YYDKDF (reference sequence). The CDR3 spans 18 residues. Trimming removed 2 bases at V and 5 bases at J, with 21 bases between. CDR3 bases: TGTGCCACCAGCAGACCCCCTAGGAGGGGGCGCGGAACCGGGGAGCTGTTTTTT. Translated: CATSRPPRRGRGTGELFF.

This chain uses TRBV6-5 with TRBJ2-1, with D tentatively TRBD1 (5 bases). Trimming took 4 bases from V and 7 from J, leaving 14 bases between them. This CDR3 has 14 amino acids. CDR1 and CDR2 (germline): MNHEY, SVGAGI. The CDR3 is CASSFQGPNNEQFF. CDR3 DNA: TGTGCCAGCAGTTTCCAGGGCCCAAATAATGAGCAGTTCTTC.

V usage is TRBV29-1 and J usage is TRBJ2-7; 10 nucleotides align to TRBD1. Unmatched junction bases numbered 6, after V lost 4 bases and J lost 6 bases. Germline assignment: CDR1 SQVTM and CDR2 ANQGSEA. CDR3 length equals 13 residues. The CDR3 sequence is CSVGQGAIGEQYF. The CDR3 DNA sequence: TGCAGCGTTGGACAGGGGGCGATCGGCGAGCAGTACTTC.

This clone has just a few counts. The CDR3 region is CSLIRFTEAFF. The CDR3 DNA reads TGCAGTCTCATCAGGTTCACTGAAGCTTTCTTT. The V call is TRBV20-1, the J call TRBJ1-1; D not resolved. Trimming cost V 8 bases and J 4 bases, with 11 bases left between them. From germline, CDR1 is DFQATT and CDR2 SNEGSKA (reference sequence). The CDR3 totals 11 residues.

The rearrangement links TRBV7-6 to TRBJ2-5, with D possibly being TRBD2 (5 bases). CDR1 and CDR2 (germline): SGHVS, FNYEAQ. The CDR3 runs 14 residues. Trimming pared 1 base from V and 2 bases from J, leaving 8 bases between. The CDR3 nucleotides are TGTGCCAGCAGCTTAGTAGGACTTCAAGAGACCCAGTACTTC. Amino acid sequence: CASSLVGLQETQYF.

The rearrangement joins TRBV5-6 to TRBJ2-3; D is ambiguous. Trimming took 0 bases from V and 3 from J, leaving 5 bases between them. The germline V gene has CDR1 SGHDT and CDR2 YYEEEE. The CDR3 totals 13 residues. The CDR3 DNA follows: TGTGCCAGCAGCTTGGAACGGACAGATACGCAGTATTTT. Protein product: CASSLERTDTQYF.

This sequence joins TRBV11-3 and TRBJ2-3; D unclear. The germline V gene encodes CDR1 SGHNT and CDR2 YENEEA. V was cut by 6 bases and J by 0 bases, with 7 bases left in between. This CDR3 is 13 amino acids long. The CDR3 here is CASSPGSTDTQYF. In DNA form, the CDR3 reads TGTGCCAGCAGTCCCGGGAGCACAGATACGCAGTATTTT. Full variable domain (outside the CDR3, taken from reference TRBV11-3 and TRBJ2-3): EAGVVQSPRYKIIEKKQPVAFWCNPISGHNTLYWYLQNLGQGPELLIRYENEEAVDDSQLPKDRFSAERLKGVDSTLKIQPAELGDSAVYLCASSPGSTDTQYFGPGTRLTVL.

The chain couples TRBV7-2 to TRBJ2-3; a weak D match, TRBD2 (5 bases). Trimming pared 1 base from V and 3 bases from J, leaving 20 bases between. Looked up from germline, CDR1 is SGHTA and CDR2 is FQGNSA. This CDR3 is 18 amino acids long. The CDR3 bases are TGTGCCAGCAGCTTAGTCGTTAGCCTAGGAGGTCCGACAGATACGCAGTATTTT. Translated: CASSLVVSLGGPTDTQYF.

The chain employs TRBV30 and TRBJ2-7; 9 bases are shared with TRBD1. Losses at the gene ends were 0 bases for V and 4 bases for J; bases not matched to a gene: 4. The CDR3 runs to 14 residues. Germline CDR1 reads GTSNPN; CDR2 reads SVGIG (reference sequence). For the CDR3, the DNA is TGTGCCTGGAGTGTGGGGACAGGGAGTTACGAGCAGTACTTC. Encoded protein: CAWSVGTGSYEQYF.

The V gene is TRBV7-2, the J gene TRBJ2-6, with 7 positions matching TRBD1. CDR3 size: 14 residues. Germline CDR1 and CDR2: SGHTA and FQGNSA. Losses at the gene ends were 10 bases for V and 4 bases for J; bases not matched to a gene: 7. DNA of the CDR3: TGTGCCACCTCCCTAGGGGGCGGGGCCAACGTCCTGACTTTC. It yields the protein CATSLGGGANVLTF.

The chain carries TRBV5-1 and TRBJ2-7; D possibly corresponds to TRBD1 (5 bases). The V end was cut by 0 bases, the J end by 1 base, with 8 bases between. This CDR3 contains 14 residues. Per germline, CDR1 SGHRS and CDR2 YFSETQ. The chain's CDR3 is CASSLAQGSYEQYF. The CDR3 nucleotides read TGCGCCAGCAGCTTGGCCCAGGGTTCCTACGAGCAGTACTTC.

The chain joins TRBV5-1 to TRBJ2-3; D unclear. The V end was cut by 3 bases, the J end by 5 bases, with 16 bases between. The CDR3 has 15 amino acids. CDR1 and CDR2 (germline): SGHRS, YFSETQ. The CDR3 sequence is CASSSLGVRGDTQYF. In DNA form, the CDR3 reads TGCGCCAGCAGCTCTCTGGGCGTCCGTGGAGATACGCAGTATTTT.

The CDR3 DNA sequence: TGTGCCAGCAGCTTAACGCGGGTCGGGGAGCTGTTTTTT. It specifies CASSLTRVGELFF. The gene calls are TRBV7-3 and TRBJ2-2, with D maybe TRBD2 (5 bases). This CDR3 comprises 13 residues. Trimming took 0 bases from V and 7 from J, leaving 6 bases between them. Looked up from germline, CDR1 is SGHTA and CDR2 is FQGTGA.

This sequence joins TRBV6-1 and TRBJ1-4, with 7 positions matching TRBD1. The CDR3 contains 14 residues. V lost 6 bases to trimming and J lost 7 bases; unmatched junction nucleotides: 8. CDR1 and CDR2 (germline): MNHNS, SASEGT. CDR3 region: CASRTGTVGEKLFF. CDR3 coding DNA: TGTGCCAGCAGGACCGGGACAGTTGGTGAAAAACTGTTTTTT.

The chain recombines TRBV5-6 with TRBJ1-2, with D unresolved. Germline CDR1 SGHDT, CDR2 YYEEEE. V was pared by 2 bases and J by 8 bases, with 13 bases between. CDR3 length equals 13 residues. The CDR3 loop is CASSLGRAYGYTF. CDR3 bases: TGTGCCAGCAGCTTAGGTAGGGCTTACGGCTACACCTTC.

This chain links TRBV7-9 with TRBJ1-2, with TRBD1 as a possible D gene (6 bases). CDR1 and CDR2 from the germline V gene are SEHNR and FQNEAQ (reference sequence). The length of the CDR3 is 12 residues. V was clipped by 3 bases and J by 8 bases, with 10 bases between them. The CDR3 sequence: CASSFGGQGYTF. The CDR3 bases are TGTGCCAGCAGCTTCGGGGGGCAAGGCTACACCTTC.

This clone has only a few counts. The chain is built from TRBV11-2 and TRBJ1-6; 7 positions match TRBD1. V was clipped by 0 bases and J by 8 bases; unmatched bases: 4. Germline CDR1 is SGHAT and CDR2 is FQNNGV. This CDR3 is 15 amino acids long. The CDR3 here is CASSLDRGYHSPLHF. DNA of the CDR3: TGTGCCAGCAGCTTAGACAGGGGGTACCATTCACCCCTCCACTTT.

V and J are TRBV5-8 and TRBJ1-5; 7 bases fit TRBD1. This CDR3 comprises 14 residues. Germline values: CDR1 SGHTS, CDR2 YDEGEE. Trimming took 4 bases from V and 5 from J; bases not matched to a gene: 6. CDR3 sequence: CASSSRQGYQPQHF. The CDR3 coding sequence is TGTGCCAGCAGCAGCAGACAGGGCTATCAGCCCCAGCATTTT.

The chain combines TRBV6-4 with TRBJ2-3, with D unresolved. Germline V lookup: CDR1 MRHNA, CDR2 SNTAGT. There are 13 residues in the CDR3. V was clipped by 11 bases and J by 2 bases, with 14 bases between them. For the CDR3, the DNA is TGTGCCCAACCGCGCATCCTCACAGATACGCAGTATTTT. Translation: CAQPRILTDTQYF.

This rearrangement joins TRBV10-2 to TRBJ2-4, with 12 bases fitting TRBD2. J gave up 6 bases and V 8 bases, and 2 bases lay outside the gene matches. CDR1 is WSHSY and CDR2 is SAAADI in the germline V gene. The CDR3 is 13 residues long. The CDR3 nucleotides are TGCGCCAGCCTAGCGGGGGGGATAAACATTCAGTACTTC. Encoded protein: CASLAGGINIQYF.

This chain links TRBV6-5 with TRBJ2-7; 8 bases map to TRBD1. The CDR3 consists of 16 residues. CDR1 MNHEY and CDR2 SVGAGI come from the germline V gene. The V segment lost 4 bases and the J segment 9 bases; nucleotides outside the gene matches: 17. The CDR3 DNA follows: TGTGCCAGCAGTTCCGGACAGGGAGCGTTTATTGGCGGGCAGTACTTC. Protein product: CASSSGQGAFIGGQYF.

The V gene is TRBV6-5, the J gene TRBJ1-1; unclear D gene. This CDR3 region has 14 residues. Germline V gene lookup returns CDR1 MNHEY and CDR2 SVGAGI. Trimming removed 7 bases from V and 4 bases from J, with 16 bases in between. CDR3 amino acids: CASKSRLSSTEAFF. DNA of the CDR3: TGTGCCAGCAAATCCCGACTAAGCAGCACTGAAGCTTTCTTT.

This rearrangement joins TRBV5-5 to TRBJ1-6; D call uncertain. The CDR3 is made up of 14 amino acids. V lost 6 bases, J lost 3 bases, and 10 bases lay in between. Per the germline V gene, CDR1 is SGHKS and CDR2 is YYEKEE (reference sequence). The CDR3, as DNA: TGTGCCAGCATCATACATGACTATAATTCACCCCTCCACTTT. Amino acids: CASIIHDYNSPLHF.

The chain links TRBV5-1 to TRBJ2-2; 8 bases are a match to TRBD1. The CDR3 runs to 16 residues. The germline CDR1 and CDR2 sequences are SGHRS and YFSETQ. V shed 4 bases, J shed 1 base, and the junction held 6 bases outside the gene matches. Written as DNA, the CDR3 is TGCGCCAGCAGCCAACAGGGGGTCCAGAACACCGGGGAGCTGTTTTTT. Translation gives CASSQQGVQNTGELFF.

The chain joins TRBV2 to TRBJ1-2; no reliable D call. This CDR3 spans 13 amino acids. Germline V gene lookup returns CDR1 SNHLY and CDR2 FYNNEI. V was clipped by 5 bases and J by 0 bases, with 7 bases between them. CDR3 coding DNA: TGTGCCAGCAGTTCGGGTCCTAACTATGGCTACACCTTC. Residues: CASSSGPNYGYTF.

This CDR3 reads CASSLLAGPVNEQFF. CDR3 DNA: TGCGCCAGCAGCTTGCTAGCGGGGCCCGTCAATGAGCAGTTCTTC. The chain employs TRBV5-1 and TRBJ2-1; 9 bases are a match to TRBD2. The V segment lost 1 base and the J segment 6 bases; nucleotides outside the gene matches: 5. The germline gives CDR1 SGHRS, CDR2 YFSETQ. This CDR3 has 15 residues.

The chain carries TRBV6-6 and TRBJ1-6, with D possibly being TRBD1 (5 bases). Trimming stripped 6 bases from V and 10 bases from J, with 16 bases between. Per the germline V gene, CDR1 is MNHNY and CDR2 is SVGAGI (reference sequence). This CDR3 has 14 amino acids. In nucleotides, the CDR3 is TGTGCCAGCAGCCTCGGACAAGCGGCCTCACCCCTCCACTTT. This sequence encodes CASSLGQAASPLHF.